This TCR beta chain was obtained from a study of blood T cell repertoires in COVID-19. The CDR3 sequence is 17 residues long. V dropped 4 bases and J dropped 1 base, with 19 bases sitting between them. The germline V gene encodes CDR1 SGHRS and CDR2 YFSETQ. Authors' processing steps: Cell counts per sample came from amplifying reference gene primers. The data were produced by immunoSEQ multiplex PCR, yet TCRdb's version contains in-frame clones alone and is incomplete. V, J and clone size are taken as reported in that table, and D and trimming were inferred from the DNA itself. The sample consists of some 190,000 clones, about 76% of them appearing once.

The V and J genes are TRBV5-1 and TRBJ2-3; D unresolved. The sequence was obtained from a woman in her 50s with active or convalescent COVID-19. Sample: peripheral blood. The CDR3 DNA is TGCGCCAGCAGCGAGACTTTAGCCGGCCTGGGCACAGATACGCAGTATTTT. This gives the protein CASSETLAGLGTDTQYF.